These 29 T cell receptor beta chains share one sample of origin, sequenced in a study of tumor-infiltrating lymphocytes in primary liver carcinoma. From roughly 21-30 mg of unsorted bulk tissue, DNA and RNA were co-extracted together. The template, around 520 ng total RNA, yielded TCR beta cDNA made with a constant-region primer. Slightly modified ARM-PCR with three nested multiplex PCR rounds yielded TCR beta libraries. Each of the first two PCR rounds ran roughly 10 cycles with TRBV1-TRBV30 forward and C-beta reverse primers. TCRdb recomputed calls from the multiplex PCR reads with MiXCR, one row per CDR3 protein. The sample consists of 44,000 or so distinct CDR3 sequences, 70% to 85% of them appearing once. The sequenced sample was liver tumor tissue from sampling region 5. Subset indicated: tumor region T5, tumor centre. These TCRs come from a man in his forties or fifties with primary liver carcinoma and hepatitis B virus infection.

This clonotype was recorded at least ten times. The gene calls are TRBV6-5 and TRBJ2-5, with D perhaps TRBD1 (5 bases). CDR1 and CDR2 (germline): MNHEY, SVGAGI. This CDR3 has 14 amino acids. The germline V and J ends were trimmed by 6 bases and 5 bases, with 16 bases remaining between them. The CDR3 sequence is CASSPRQMGETQYF. DNA of the CDR3: TGTGCCAGCAGCCCCAGACAGATGGGGGAGACCCAGTACTTC.

A remark on this clonotype: A much larger clone sits a single nucleotide away, making a read error possible. The chain employs TRBV30 and TRBJ1-1; D is unclear. Germline assignment: CDR1 GTSNPN and CDR2 SVGIG (reference sequence). CDR3 size: 13 residues. The CDR3 DNA is TGTGCCTGGGGTGTAAGGGCCGGGACTGAAGCTTTCTTT. Translated, it gives CAWGVRAGTEAFF. Full variable domain (outside the CDR3, taken from reference TRBV30 and TRBJ1-1): SQTIHQWPATLVQPVGSPLSLECTVEGTSNPNLYWYRQAAGRGLQLLFYSVGIGQISSEVPQNLSASRPQDRQFILSSKKLLLSDSGFYLCAWGVRAGTEAFFGQGTRLTVV.

This clonotype was detected many times. The chain employs TRBV4-1 and TRBJ2-7; possible D gene TRBD1, 5 bases. Trimming took off 0 bases at V and 2 bases at J, with 8 bases between the two ends. Germline V gives CDR1 MGHRA, CDR2 YSYEKL. The length of the CDR3 is 14 residues. The CDR3: CASSQEGQAYEQYF. The DNA of the CDR3 is TGCGCCAGCAGCCAAGAGGGGCAGGCCTACGAGCAGTACTTC.

This clonotype was seen many times. The rearrangement uses TRBV30 and TRBJ2-3; the match to TRBD2 covers 9 bases. V trimming: 0 bases; J trimming: 1 base; junction bases outside the gene matches: 14. The CDR3 is 19 residues long. The germline gives CDR1 GTSNPN, CDR2 SVGIG (reference sequence). CDR3 sequence: CAWSVRWGATSGRTDTQYF. CDR3 DNA sequence: TGTGCCTGGAGTGTACGGTGGGGGGCGACTAGCGGACGCACAGATACGCAGTATTTT. The whole variable domain, remainder taken from reference TRBV30 and TRBJ2-3, is SQTIHQWPATLVQPVGSPLSLECTVEGTSNPNLYWYRQAAGRGLQLLFYSVGIGQISSEVPQNLSASRPQDRQFILSSKKLLLSDSGFYLCAWSVRWGATSGRTDTQYFGPGTRLTVL.

Comment on this clonotype: A read error may account for a junction end that differs from germline. J is TRBJ2-2 and V is TRBV10-1; D is uncertain. Germline V gene sequence: CDR1 WNHNN, CDR2 SYGVQD (reference sequence). The CDR3 covers 15 residues. CDR3 sequence reads: CASCDSSQYTGELFF. CDR3 DNA: TGCGCCAGCTGTGACTCATCGCAGTATACCGGGGAGCTGTTTTTT.

Comment on this clonotype: An end of the junction differs from the germline gene, which may be a read error. This chain links TRBV29-1 with TRBJ2-1, with 8 positions matching TRBD2. CDR1 is SQVTM, CDR2 ANQGSEA, per germline. CDR3 size: 14 residues. The CDR3 DNA reads TGCAGCGTTCCGACTAGCGACAGCCACAATGAGCTGTTCTTC. Its translation is CSVPTSDSHNELFF.

The J gene is TRBJ1-2, the V gene TRBV4-1; 8 bases agree with TRBD1. This CDR3 is 16 amino acids long. With 3 bases clipped from V and 5 bases from J, the junction kept 11 bases outside the gene matches. Per germline, CDR1 MGHRA and CDR2 YSYEKL. CDR3: CASSQSRTGWNYGYTF. The CDR3 DNA sequence: TGCGCCAGCAGCCAGTCTAGGACAGGGTGGAATTATGGCTACACCTTC.

Remarks on this clonotype: A read error may be the cause here, since a much bigger clone is one base away. The chain is built from TRBV7-9 and TRBJ1-2; maybe TRBD1 (6 bases). The CDR3 spans 13 residues. V dropped 7 bases and J dropped 3 bases, with 12 bases sitting between them. Germline assignment: CDR1 SEHNR and CDR2 FQNEAQ (reference sequence). CDR3 protein: CASNFTGHYGYTF. CDR3 DNA sequence: TGTGCCAGCAACTTCACAGGGCACTATGGCTACACCTTC.

Concerning this clonotype itself: At one of its ends the junction is not consistent with the germline gene, which may arise from a read error. The genes are TRBV14 and TRBJ2-1, with a tentative D call TRBD2 (6 bases). Germline CDR1 and CDR2: SGHDN and FVKESK. The CDR3 totals 15 residues. The CDR3 DNA follows: TGTGCCAGCAGCCAGCTCGGGAGTAGCGGAAATGAGCACTACTTC. It yields the protein CASSQLGSSGNEHYF.

With respect to this clonotype: A much larger clone is a single base away; this may be a read error. The rearrangement joins TRBV21-1 to TRBJ2-1; TRBD1 is taken as the D call from the table, unchecked against the DNA. TRBV21-1 is a pseudogene. The CDR3 is 15 residues long. This CDR3 is CVSSTQVRQSNEQFF. DNA for the CDR3: TGTGTCAGCAGCACCCAAGTCAGACAGTCAAATGAGCAGTTCTTC.

A single count supports this clonotype. One end of the junction is discordant with germline, which a read error may explain. The V and J genes are TRBV6-1 and TRBJ2-1; possible D gene TRBD1, 6 bases. Germline V gene sequence: CDR1 MNHNS, CDR2 SASEGT. The CDR3 covers 16 residues. The CDR3 region has the DNA TGTGCCAGCAGTGAAGTCCCGGGACATACGGGCAATGAGCGGTTCTTC. Its translation is CASSEVPGHTGNERFF.

This clonotype was observed once. Mismatch with germline at one junction end may stem from a read error. The chain links TRBV11-2 to TRBJ2-1; D unclear. CDR1 SGHAT and CDR2 FQNNGV come from the germline V gene. There are 14 residues in the CDR3. In nucleotides, the CDR3 is TGTGCTAGCAGCTCCGCTGCAGGCGGTAATATGCAGTTCTTC. It encodes CASSSAAGGNMQFF. Using reference TRBV11-2 and TRBJ2-1 for the parts outside the CDR3, the full variable domain is EAGVAQSPRYKIIEKRQSVAFWCNPISGHATLYWYQQILGQGPKLLIQFQNNGVVDDSQLPKDRFSAERLKGVDSTLKIQPAKLEDSAVYLCASSSAAGGNMQFFGPGTRLTVL.

Concerning this clonotype itself: Given a much more abundant clone one base away, this may be a read error. This chain uses TRBV7-2 with TRBJ2-1; a possible D gene is TRBD2 (6 bases). V was pared by 0 bases and J by 10 bases, with 13 bases between. This CDR3 region has 14 residues. Germline loops: CDR1 SGHTA, CDR2 FQGNSA. CDR3 amino acids: CTSSLAPGAREQFF. The CDR3 DNA sequence: TGTACCAGCAGCTTAGCCCCGGGAGCTAGGGAGCAGTTCTTC.

The table lists this clonotype with many counts. The chain has TRBV5-1 and TRBJ1-5; tentatively, D is TRBD1 (5 bases). This CDR3 has 14 amino acids. Between the trimmed V and J ends, which lost 3 bases and 6 bases, there was a span of 13 bases. Per the germline V gene, CDR1 is SGHRS and CDR2 is YFSETQ. The CDR3 sequence: CASSYGDGGQPQHF. The CDR3 bases are TGCGCCAGCAGCTATGGGGACGGGGGTCAGCCCCAGCATTTT.

Concerning this clonotype itself: The CDR3 carries no conserved terminal phenylalanine or tryptophan, so it likely arises from a read error. The CDR3 is CASSIGTSTQTDTQYI. CDR3 sequence (DNA): TGTGCCAGCAGCATCGGGACTAGCACACAGACAGATACGCAGTATATT. V and J are TRBV11-1 and TRBJ2-3, with TRBD2 matching 9 bases. Germline CDR1 is SGHAT and CDR2 is FQDESV (reference sequence). The CDR3 extends over 16 amino acids. V was pared by 5 bases and J by 3 bases, with 9 bases of the junction left unmatched.

The J gene is TRBJ2-3, the V gene TRBV5-5; D uncertain. Trimming shortened V by 0 bases and J by 2 bases, and 16 bases separated the two germline ends. The CDR3 extends over 17 amino acids. Per the germline V gene, CDR1 is SGHKS and CDR2 is YYEKEE (reference sequence). The CDR3 nucleotides read TGTGCCAGCAGCTTGGCGGAGCTAGTGGGAAACACAGATACGCAGTATTTT. Translating it yields CASSLAELVGNTDTQYF. The whole variable domain, remainder taken from reference TRBV5-5 and TRBJ2-3, is DAGVTQSPTHLIKTRGQQVTLRCSPISGHKSVSWYQQVLGQGPQFIFQYYEKEERGRGNFPDRFSARQFPNYSSELNVNALLLGDSALYLCASSLAELVGNTDTQYFGPGTRLTVL.

In its sample, this clonotype was seen a few times. The J gene is TRBJ2-1, the V gene TRBV7-2; 12 bases agree with TRBD2. The CDR3 consists of 16 residues. The germline gives CDR1 SGHTA, CDR2 FQGNSA. J gave up 9 bases and V 5 bases, and 11 bases lay outside the gene matches. The CDR3 sequence: CASSARLAGDGGEQFF. The CDR3 DNA reads TGTGCCAGCAGCGCCCGACTAGCGGGAGACGGGGGTGAGCAGTTCTTC. The full variable domain, in which reference TRBV7-2 and TRBJ2-1 provide the parts outside the CDR3, is GAGVSQSPSNKVTEKGKDVELRCDPISGHTALYWYRQSLGQGLEFLIYFQGNSAPDKSGLPSDRFSAERTGGSVSTLTIQRTQQEDSAVYLCASSARLAGDGGEQFFGPGTRLTVL.

This clonotype was recorded at least ten times. The junction does not match germline at one end; this may be a read error. V gene TRBV11-1 combines with J gene TRBJ2-1, with D unclear. Germline-derived CDR1 and CDR2 are SGHAT and FQDESV (reference sequence). This CDR3 is 13 amino acids long. CDR3 sequence: CASSLGRANERFF. CDR3 nucleotides: TGCGCCAGCAGCTTAGGCCGGGCAAATGAGCGGTTCTTC.

With respect to this clonotype: A single base separates this from a much larger clone, so it may be a read error. V and J are TRBV30 and TRBJ1-1; D gene ambiguous. The CDR3 loop spans 13 amino acids. V was clipped by 0 bases and J by 6 bases, with 11 bases between them. Per germline, CDR1 GTSNPN and CDR2 SVGIG (reference sequence). The CDR3: CAWSVRAGSEAFF. CDR3 nucleotide sequence: TGTGCCTGGAGTGTAAGGGCCGGGTCTGAAGCTTTCTTT. The variable domain in full, with the rest retrieved from reference TRBV30 and TRBJ1-1, is SQTIHQWPATLVQPVGSPLSLECTVEGTSNPNLYWYRQAAGRGLQLLFYSVGIGQISSEVPQNLSASRPQDRQFILSSKKLLLSDSGFYLCAWSVRAGSEAFFGQGTRLTVV.

The V call is TRBV6-1, the J call TRBJ2-7, with a possible D match to TRBD1 (5 bases). This CDR3 region has 18 residues. Trimming removed 3 bases from V and 0 bases from J, with 21 bases in between. Germline V gene sequence: CDR1 MNHNS, CDR2 SASEGT. As DNA, the CDR3 is TGTGCCAGCAGTGATACAGGCGGCTGGCGCGTGACCTCCTACGAGCAGTACTTC. Amino acids: CASSDTGGWRVTSYEQYF.

This clonotype has only a few counts. CDR3 loop: CASSARGETQYF. In DNA form, the CDR3 reads TGTGCCAGTAGTGCACGGGGGGAGACCCAGTACTTC. The chain links TRBV19 to TRBJ2-5, with D maybe TRBD2 (6 bases). Per the germline V gene, CDR1 is LNHDA and CDR2 is SQIVND (reference sequence). Trimming pared 5 bases from V and 5 bases from J, leaving 9 bases between. CDR3 size: 12 residues.

This clonotype was found once. This likely comes from a read error, as the CDR3 has no conserved phenylalanine or tryptophan at its end. The chain recombines TRBV12-3 or TRBV12-4 with TRBJ1-4, with D hard to call. The CDR3 extends over 13 amino acids. The CDR3 protein is CASSYGSNGKLFL. DNA of the CDR3: TGTGCCAGCAGTTACGGGTCTAATGGAAAACTGTTTTTG.

Remarks on this clonotype: No conserved phenylalanine or tryptophan ends this CDR3, so it is likely a read error. The limits of the CDR3 on the DNA are not certain, so only TCRdb's listed CDR3 is given. CDR3 protein: CPSSKGLAVSTDTQYS. The chain employs TRBV11-1 and TRBJ2-3; whether TRBD2, the table's D call, matches the DNA was not checked. Per germline, CDR1 SGHAT and CDR2 FQDESV (reference sequence). The length of the CDR3 is 16 amino acids, counting both ends.

About this clonotype: A read error may account for a junction end that differs from germline. V gene TRBV10-2 combines with J gene TRBJ1-1; no reliable D call. The germline V gene has CDR1 WSHSY and CDR2 SAAADI. The CDR3 has 15 residues. The CDR3: CTSCESTSVSTEAFF. DNA of the CDR3: TGCACCAGCTGTGAGTCGACGTCAGTGAGCACTGAAGCTTTCTTT.

About this clonotype: This may come from a read error, since a much larger clone is one base off. The V gene is TRBV21-1, the J gene TRBJ1-2; the table's D call, TRBD1, has no DNA check behind it. TRBV21-1 corresponds to a pseudogene. The CDR3 is made up of 15 amino acids. The CDR3, as DNA: TGTGCCAGCAGCAAAGGGACAGGGGAGGCCTATGGCTACACCTTC. The encoded protein is CASSKGTGEAYGYTF.

A word on this clonotype: A junction boundary mismatches the germline segment, possibly from a read error. V gene TRBV6-5 combines with J gene TRBJ2-5, with D possibly TRBD1 on 6 matching bases. The CDR3 loop spans 13 amino acids. Germline V gene sequence: CDR1 MNHEY, CDR2 SVGAGI. The CDR3 region is CARHLQGQEIQYF. CDR3 in DNA: TGTGCCAGGCATCTACAGGGTCAAGAGATCCAGTACTTC.

To note about this clonotype: A read error may be the cause here, since a much bigger clone is one base away. This chain connects TRBV2 to TRBJ1-5; a weak D match, TRBD1 (6 bases). Germline V gene data show CDR1 as SNHLY and CDR2 as FYNNEI. CDR3 length: 16 amino acids. CDR3 residues: CACSADRFSSNQPQHF. The CDR3 bases are TGTGCCTGCAGCGCCGACAGGTTCTCTAGCAATCAGCCCCAGCATTTT.

CDR3 residues: CASSPGEAGQETQYF. Here the CDR3 DNA reads TGTGCCAGCAGCCCAGGAGAGGCAGGGCAAGAGACCCAGTACTTC. The chain carries TRBV25-1 and TRBJ2-5; D perhaps matches TRBD1 (5 bases). Germline V CDR1 and CDR2: MGHDK, SYGVNS. V shed 6 bases and J shed 2 bases, with 16 bases lying between them. The length of the CDR3 is 15 residues.

This clonotype was recorded many times. J is TRBJ1-1 and V is TRBV28; D gene unclear. Trimming cost V 4 bases and J 9 bases, with 12 bases left between them. Germline V gene sequence: CDR1 MDHEN, CDR2 SYDVKM. CDR3 length: 12 amino acids. As DNA, the CDR3 is TGTGCCAGCAGTTCCCCCCCCAAAAAAGCTTTCTTT. Amino acid sequence: CASSSPPKKAFF.